The rows below give T cell receptor beta chains drawn from one sample of a study of identical twins. TCRdb processed the 5' RACE reads anew with MiXCR; each CDR3 protein has one entry. Here the sample spans 1,800,000 or so distinct CDR3 sequences, 25% to 35% being singletons. The sample was cord blood. Receptors were obtained from a newborn girl in good health. The CDR3 runs from the conserved cysteine through the conserved F or W. The D gene is left open where the match is weak.

V gene	D gene	J gene	CDR3 protein
TRBV5-1	TRBD1	TRBJ2-7	CASSLVQGAYSEQYF
TRBV28	TRBD2	TRBJ2-7	CAGETSLYEQYF
TRBV5-5	TRBD1	TRBJ2-7	CASSPRQGLTYEQYF
TRBV4-2	TRBD2	TRBJ2-3	CASSRPQAGGPRATQYF
TRBV7-9	TRBD2	TRBJ2-1	CASTLIAGVGYNEQFF
TRBV7-9	TRBD1	TRBJ1-1	CASSLGGVWTGNTEAFF
TRBV7-9	NA	TRBJ1-1	CASSRQTNTEAFF
TRBV9	NA	TRBJ2-7	CASSPRGSWGYEQYF
TRBV20-1	NA	TRBJ1-2	CSARPSHPNYGYTF
TRBV25-1	NA	TRBJ2-7	CASSESALALHEQYF
TRBV28	TRBD2	TRBJ2-7	CASSLVAGDGYEQYF
TRBV25-1	TRBD2	TRBJ2-3	CASSGIAGGSTDTQYF
TRBV20-1	NA	TRBJ2-7	CSAQGRMSSYEQYF
TRBV11-2	TRBD2	TRBJ2-7	CASSRRLAASSYNEQYF
TRBV29-1	TRBD1	TRBJ2-3	CSVVSGQGRHTDTQYF
TRBV20-1	TRBD2	TRBJ2-7	CSASYSGTSYEQYF
TRBV28	TRBD2	TRBJ2-5	CASSSRLAGYQETQYF
TRBV24-1	TRBD1	TRBJ2-7	CATSAPPGTGTSYEQYF
TRBV6-1	NA	TRBJ1-2	CASSVVTAYGYTF
TRBV5-1	TRBD1	NA	CASSLSPTGVGYEQYF
TRBV21-1	NA	TRBJ2-6	CASSKALGPSGANVLTF
TRBV6-1	TRBD1	TRBJ2-7	CASSEWDRGAYEQYF
TRBV3-1	TRBD1	TRBJ2-7	CASSQGTGAFSYEQYF
TRBV27	NA	TRBJ2-1	CASRLRGYGRELYNEQFF
TRBV20-1	TRBD2	TRBJ2-1	CSGVLAGGYNEQFF
TRBV20-1	TRBD1	TRBJ1-2	CSAMDRGAGDYGYTF
TRBV7-2	NA	TRBJ2-3	CASSFPQGPATQYF
TRBV5-1	TRBD1	TRBJ2-7	CASSLIAGTGTYEQYF
TRBV5-1	NA	TRBJ2-1	CASREEHEQFF
TRBV20-1	TRBD1	TRBJ1-5	CSARDLRTGGQPQHF
TRBV24-1	TRBD2	TRBJ2-7	CATSDSASGRYEQYF
TRBV20-1	NA	NA	CSAWKTLGFYEQYF
TRBV5-1	TRBD2	TRBJ2-7	CASSDTLAGTYNEQYF
TRBV5-1	NA	TRBJ2-3	CASFLTGSTDTQYF
TRBV20-1	TRBD1	TRBJ1-6	CSAQGGRNSPLHF
TRBV20-1	NA	TRBJ1-6	CSASQGGNLPLHF
TRBV2	NA	TRBJ1-5	CASSEGWGAQPQHF
TRBV10-3	NA	TRBJ2-7	CAISDGKDSWGSYEQYF
TRBV20-1	NA	TRBJ2-7	CSSKDLSSYEQYF
TRBV4-1	NA	TRBJ1-4	CASSQVGIGEKLFF
TRBV6-8	TRBD2	TRBJ2-1	CASSCWTSASSYNEQFF